This T cell receptor (beta chain) was observed in a study of blood T cell repertoires in COVID-19. Study-wide background: The cDNA or gDNA used as material had been derived from T cells, B-cell-depleted T cells, or PBMCs.

Clones were sequenced by immunoSEQ multiplex PCR, and TCRdb holds only the in-frame ones, with some missing. The profile shows some 450,000 clones, around 90% of them singletons. The length of the CDR3 is 14 residues. Trimming pared 6 bases from V and 2 bases from J, leaving 12 bases between. Germline-derived CDR1 and CDR2 are MNHEY and SVGAGI. This TCR was recovered from a man aged 18 to 35 with COVID-19, enrolled during active disease. The rearrangement links TRBV6-5 to TRBJ2-3; weak D call: TRBD2 (6 bases). Sequencing was carried out using peripheral blood. For the CDR3, the DNA is TGTGCCAGCAGACCTCTAGCGAACACAGATACGCAGTATTTT. This encodes CASRPLANTDTQYF.